Included here is one TCR beta chain sequence, with context. Its specificity is not known. The entry originates in a study of T cells in Graves' hyperthyroidism and ophthalmopathy. Together with thyroid ultrasound, orbital computed tomography, serum thyroxine and TRAb, clinical symptoms were used for diagnoses. Blood from later-ophthalmopathy patients was taken at first hyperthyroidism diagnosis. Notes on the study in general: Ophthalmopathy was separated from stable hyperthyroidism by a 13 V-J model. Most clonotypes that expanded in the thyroid above 0.001 also showed up in blood.

It was RNA transcripts that yielded the amplified TCR beta CDR3 regions. First-round RT-PCR targeting the TCR CDR3 was performed with the HTBI primer set. One entry per CDR3 protein, called by TCRdb with MiXCR from the multiplex PCR reads. The sample records fewer than 450,000 distinct CDR3 sequences, about 18% being singletons. There are 15 residues in the CDR3. Trimming left V 9 bases short and J 1 base short, with 18 bases between. CDR1 is LNHDA, CDR2 SQIVND, per germline (reference sequence). Sequencing was done on a sample of blood. This rearrangement joins TRBV19 to TRBJ1-1; D is unclear. This sequence originates from a woman aged 25 to 39 with Graves' hyperthyroidism that later progressed to Graves' ophthalmopathy. The CDR3 sequence: CARAPPRVGNTEAFF. The CDR3 DNA reads TGTGCCAGGGCCCCCCCGAGGGTCGGGAACACTGAAGCTTTCTTT.